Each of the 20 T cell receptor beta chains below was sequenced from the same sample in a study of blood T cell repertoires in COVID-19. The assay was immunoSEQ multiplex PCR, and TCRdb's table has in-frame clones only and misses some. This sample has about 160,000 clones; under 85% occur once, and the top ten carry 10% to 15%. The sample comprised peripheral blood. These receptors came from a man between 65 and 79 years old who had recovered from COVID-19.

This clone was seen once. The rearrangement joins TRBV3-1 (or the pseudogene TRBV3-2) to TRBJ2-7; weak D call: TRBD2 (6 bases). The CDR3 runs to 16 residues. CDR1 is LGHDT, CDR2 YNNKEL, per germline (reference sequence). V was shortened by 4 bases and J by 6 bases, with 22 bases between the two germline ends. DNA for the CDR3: TGTGCCAGCAGCCTCCTGGACACAGGACTAAAGGGCGAGCAGTACTTC. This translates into CASSLLDTGLKGEQYF.

The CDR3 DNA reads TGTGCCAGCAGCTTATCAGGGGGCAACACCGGGGAGCTGTTTTTT. This gives the protein CASSLSGGNTGELFF. V usage is TRBV11-2 and J usage is TRBJ2-2; 8 positions match TRBD1. The CDR3 consists of 15 residues. Germline V gives CDR1 SGHAT, CDR2 FQNNGV. The V segment lost 2 bases and the J segment 2 bases; nucleotides outside the gene matches: 1.

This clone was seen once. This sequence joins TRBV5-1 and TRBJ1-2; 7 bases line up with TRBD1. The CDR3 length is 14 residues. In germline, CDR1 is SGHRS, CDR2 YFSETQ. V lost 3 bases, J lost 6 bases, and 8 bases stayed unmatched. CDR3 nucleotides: TGCGCCAGCAGCTCACTCGGACAGGCAGATGGCTACACCTTC. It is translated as CASSSLGQADGYTF.

In DNA form, the CDR3 reads TGCGCCAGCAGCTTGGGCTTTGGGGCTTACAATGAGCAGTTCTTC. The encoded protein is CASSLGFGAYNEQFF. The gene calls are TRBV5-1 and TRBJ2-1, with D maybe TRBD1 (5 bases). Germline CDR1 and CDR2: SGHRS and YFSETQ. The V end was cut by 0 bases, the J end by 4 bases, with 11 bases between. CDR3 length: 15 amino acids.

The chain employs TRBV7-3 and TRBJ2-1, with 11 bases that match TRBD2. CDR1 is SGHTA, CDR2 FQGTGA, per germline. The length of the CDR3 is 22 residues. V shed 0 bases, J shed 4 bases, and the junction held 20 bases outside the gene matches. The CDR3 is CASSLTKTGRLASGRLYNEQFF. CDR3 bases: TGTGCCAGCAGCTTAACGAAAACGGGGCGTCTGGCTAGCGGGAGGTTATACAATGAGCAGTTCTTC.

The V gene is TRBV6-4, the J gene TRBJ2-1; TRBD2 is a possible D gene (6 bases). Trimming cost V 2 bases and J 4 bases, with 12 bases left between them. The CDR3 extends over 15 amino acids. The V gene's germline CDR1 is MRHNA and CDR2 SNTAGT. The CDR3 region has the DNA TGTGCCAGCAGTGACGAAGCGGGTAGATACAATGAGCAGTTCTTC. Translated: CASSDEAGRYNEQFF.

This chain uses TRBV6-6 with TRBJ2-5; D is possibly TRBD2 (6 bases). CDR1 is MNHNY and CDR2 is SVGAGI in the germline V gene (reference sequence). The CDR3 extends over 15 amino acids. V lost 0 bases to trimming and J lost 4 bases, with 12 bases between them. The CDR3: CASSYSGGLRETQYF. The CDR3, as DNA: TGTGCCAGCAGTTACTCGGGGGGACTGAGAGAGACCCAGTACTTC.

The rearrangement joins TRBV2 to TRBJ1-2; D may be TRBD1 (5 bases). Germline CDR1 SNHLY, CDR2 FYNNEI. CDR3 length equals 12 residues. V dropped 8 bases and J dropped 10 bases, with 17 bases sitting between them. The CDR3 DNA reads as TGTGCCAGCTCCTCAGGGTTACTAGCCTACACCTTC. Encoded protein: CASSSGLLAYTF.

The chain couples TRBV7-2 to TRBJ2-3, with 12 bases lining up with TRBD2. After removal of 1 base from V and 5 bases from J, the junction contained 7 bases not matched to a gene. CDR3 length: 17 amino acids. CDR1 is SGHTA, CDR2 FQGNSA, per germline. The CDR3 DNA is TGTGCCAGCAGCTTAGAACCGCGACTAGCGGGAGTAGATACGCAGTATTTT. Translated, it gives CASSLEPRLAGVDTQYF.

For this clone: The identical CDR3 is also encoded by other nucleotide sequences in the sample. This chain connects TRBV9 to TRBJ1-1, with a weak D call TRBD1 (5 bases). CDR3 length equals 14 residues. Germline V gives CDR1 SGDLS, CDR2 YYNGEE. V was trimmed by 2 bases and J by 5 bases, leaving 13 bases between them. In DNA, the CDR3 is TGTGCCAGCAGCGTGGGGCAGGGAGGGACTGAAGCTTTCTTT. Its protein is CASSVGQGGTEAFF. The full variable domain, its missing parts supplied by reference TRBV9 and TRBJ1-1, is DSGVTQTPKHLITATGQRVTLRCSPRSGDLSVYWYQQSLDQGLQFLIQYYNGEERAKGNILERFSAQQFPDLHSELNLSSLELGDSALYFCASSVGQGGTEAFFGQGTRLTVV.

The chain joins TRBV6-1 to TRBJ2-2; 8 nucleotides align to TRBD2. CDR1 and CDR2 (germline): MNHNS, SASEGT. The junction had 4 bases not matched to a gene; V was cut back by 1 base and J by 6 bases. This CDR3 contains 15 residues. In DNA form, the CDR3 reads TGTGCCAGCAGTGAAGGTAGCGGGATTCCCGGGGAGCTGTTTTTT. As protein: CASSEGSGIPGELFF.

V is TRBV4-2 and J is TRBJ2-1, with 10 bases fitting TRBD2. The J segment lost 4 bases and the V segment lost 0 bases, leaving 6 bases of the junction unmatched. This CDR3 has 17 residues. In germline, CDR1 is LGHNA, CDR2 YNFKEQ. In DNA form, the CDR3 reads TGTGCCAGCAGCCAAGATCGTGGACTAGCGGATTACAATGAGCAGTTCTTC. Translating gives CASSQDRGLADYNEQFF.

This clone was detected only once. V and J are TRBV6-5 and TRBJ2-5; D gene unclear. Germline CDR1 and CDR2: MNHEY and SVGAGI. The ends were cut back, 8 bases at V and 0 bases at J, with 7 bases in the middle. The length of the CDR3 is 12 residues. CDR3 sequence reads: CASLENQETQYF. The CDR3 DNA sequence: TGTGCCAGCCTAGAAAACCAAGAGACCCAGTACTTC.

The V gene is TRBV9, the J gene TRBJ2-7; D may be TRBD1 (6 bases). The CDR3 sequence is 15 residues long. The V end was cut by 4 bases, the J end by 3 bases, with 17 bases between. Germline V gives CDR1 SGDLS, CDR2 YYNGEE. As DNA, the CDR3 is TGTGCCAGCAGCCCAACAGGGAGAGGGTTCTACGAGCAGTACTTC. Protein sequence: CASSPTGRGFYEQYF.

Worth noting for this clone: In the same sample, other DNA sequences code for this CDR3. The CDR3 bases are TGTGCCAGCTCACCCACAGGGCAGGGGTCCTACGAGCAGTACTTC. It codes for CASSPTGQGSYEQYF. The V gene is TRBV18, the J gene TRBJ2-7; tentatively, D is TRBD1 (6 bases). This CDR3 is built from 15 residues. Germline V gene lookup returns CDR1 KGHSH and CDR2 LQKENI. V was shortened by 3 bases and J by 1 base, with 13 bases between the two germline ends.

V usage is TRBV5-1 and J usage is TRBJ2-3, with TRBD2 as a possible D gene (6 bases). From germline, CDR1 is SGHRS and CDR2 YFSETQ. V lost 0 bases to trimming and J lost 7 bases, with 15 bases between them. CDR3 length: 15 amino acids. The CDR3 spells CASSLAGEVQNTQYF. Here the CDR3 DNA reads TGCGCCAGCAGCTTGGCCGGGGAGGTCCAGAATACGCAGTATTTT. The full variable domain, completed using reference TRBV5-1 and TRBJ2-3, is KAGVTQTPRYLIKTRGQQVTLSCSPISGHRSVSWYQQTPGQGLQFLFEYFSETQRNKGNFPGRFSGRQFSNSRSEMNVSTLELGDSALYLCASSLAGEVQNTQYFGPGTRLTVL.

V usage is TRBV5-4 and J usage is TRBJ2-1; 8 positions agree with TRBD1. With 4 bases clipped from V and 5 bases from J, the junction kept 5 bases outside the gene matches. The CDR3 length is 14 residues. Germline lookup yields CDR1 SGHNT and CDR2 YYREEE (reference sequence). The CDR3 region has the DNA TGTGCCAGCAGCCCCGCGACAGGGGACAATGAGCAGTTCTTC. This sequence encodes CASSPATGDNEQFF.

This CDR3 is CASSVGAREVNEQFF. The CDR3 coding sequence is TGTGCCAGCAGCGTAGGGGCGCGGGAGGTCAATGAGCAGTTCTTC. The rearrangement links TRBV9 to TRBJ2-1, with 8 bases aligning to TRBD2. The CDR3 loop spans 15 amino acids. The germline V gene encodes CDR1 SGDLS and CDR2 YYNGEE. Trimming at V came to 0 bases and at J to 6 bases, leaving 5 bases not matched to a gene. The variable domain in full, with the rest retrieved from reference TRBV9 and TRBJ2-1, is DSGVTQTPKHLITATGQRVTLRCSPRSGDLSVYWYQQSLDQGLQFLIQYYNGEERAKGNILERFSAQQFPDLHSELNLSSLELGDSALYFCASSVGAREVNEQFFGPGTRLTVL.

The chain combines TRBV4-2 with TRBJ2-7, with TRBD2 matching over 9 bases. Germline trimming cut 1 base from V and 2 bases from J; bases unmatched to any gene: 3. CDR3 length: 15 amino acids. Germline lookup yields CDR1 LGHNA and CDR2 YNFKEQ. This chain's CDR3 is CASSQGLAEAYEQYF. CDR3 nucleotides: TGTGCCAGCAGCCAAGGACTAGCGGAGGCCTACGAGCAGTACTTC.

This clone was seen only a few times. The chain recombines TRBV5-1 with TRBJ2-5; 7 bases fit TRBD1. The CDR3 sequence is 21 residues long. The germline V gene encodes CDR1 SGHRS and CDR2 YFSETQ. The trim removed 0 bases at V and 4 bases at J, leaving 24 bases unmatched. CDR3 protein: CASSLGVRGRRSSPHRETQYF. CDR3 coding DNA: TGCGCCAGCAGCTTGGGTGTGAGGGGGCGACGATCTAGTCCCCACCGAGAGACCCAGTACTTC.